One T cell receptor (beta chain) is described in this entry. Profiling relied on immunoSEQ multiplex PCR, and the TCRdb table lists in-frame clones only, not all of them. The data show approximately 500,000 clones, over 75% seen once. The data stem from a study of blood T cell repertoires in COVID-19. The specimen was peripheral blood. The receptor comes from a human donor in a cohort sampled during active COVID-19.

The CDR3 protein is CASARGGTAAYEQYF. The CDR3 DNA follows: TGTGCCAGCGCGAGGGGGGGGACGGCGGCCTACGAGCAGTACTTC. This sequence joins TRBV2 and TRBJ2-7, with D possibly being TRBD2 (7 bases). CDR1 is SNHLY, CDR2 FYNNEI, per germline. The CDR3 has 15 amino acids. Between the trimmed V and J ends, which lost 8 bases and 2 bases, there was a span of 19 bases.